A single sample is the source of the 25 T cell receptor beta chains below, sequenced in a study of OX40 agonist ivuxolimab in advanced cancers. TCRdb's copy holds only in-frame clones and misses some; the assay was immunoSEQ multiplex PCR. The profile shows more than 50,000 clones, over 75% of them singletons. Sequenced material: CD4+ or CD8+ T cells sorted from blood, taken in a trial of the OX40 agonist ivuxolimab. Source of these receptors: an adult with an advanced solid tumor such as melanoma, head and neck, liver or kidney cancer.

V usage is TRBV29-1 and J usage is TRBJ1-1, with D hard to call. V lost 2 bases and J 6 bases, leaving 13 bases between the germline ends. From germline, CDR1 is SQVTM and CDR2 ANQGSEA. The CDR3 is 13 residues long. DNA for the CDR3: TGCAGCGTTGAAAAAATGGCGGCCGCTGAAGCTTTCTTT. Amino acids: CSVEKMAAAEAFF.

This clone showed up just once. CDR3 protein: CASSLVWTNLGVNTEAFF. The CDR3 DNA reads as TGTGCCAGCAGCTTAGTGTGGACGAACTTGGGGGTGAACACTGAAGCTTTCTTT. The chain links TRBV7-6 to TRBJ1-1, with D tentatively TRBD1 (5 bases). This CDR3 region has 18 residues. Germline values: CDR1 SGHVS, CDR2 FNYEAQ. The ends were cut back, 1 base at V and 0 bases at J, with 18 bases in the middle.

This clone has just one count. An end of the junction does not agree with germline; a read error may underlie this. CDR3 sequence (DNA): TGTGCCAGCACCTTGGGGGGGCGTTATCAGCCCCAGCATTTT. Translation: CASTLGGRYQPQHF. The J gene is TRBJ1-5, the V gene TRBV5-8; TRBD1 is a possible D gene (6 bases). Germline assignment: CDR1 SGHTS and CDR2 YDEGEE. This CDR3 comprises 14 residues. Filled out from reference TRBV5-8 and TRBJ1-5, the complete variable domain reads EAGVTQSPTHLIKTRGQQATLRCSPISGHTSVYWYQQALGLGLQFLLWYDEGEERNRGNFPPRFSGRQFPNYSSELNVNALELEDSALYLCASTLGGRYQPQHFGDGTRLSIL.

The CDR3 nucleotides are TGCGCCAGCAGCCAAGGACCGGGACAGGGGGCCGGAGATACGCAGTATTTT. This gives the protein CASSQGPGQGAGDTQYF. The V and J genes are TRBV4-1 and TRBJ2-3; 12 positions agree with TRBD1. The V gene's germline CDR1 is MGHRA and CDR2 YSYEKL. The CDR3 totals 17 residues. J was trimmed by 5 bases and V by 1 base; bases with no gene match: 7.

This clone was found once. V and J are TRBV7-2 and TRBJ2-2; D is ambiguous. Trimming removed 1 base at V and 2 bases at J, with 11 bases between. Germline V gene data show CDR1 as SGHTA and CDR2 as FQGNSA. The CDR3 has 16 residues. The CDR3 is CASSLGVVGNTGELFF. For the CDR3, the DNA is TGTGCCAGCAGCTTAGGGGTAGTAGGCAACACCGGGGAGCTGTTTTTT.

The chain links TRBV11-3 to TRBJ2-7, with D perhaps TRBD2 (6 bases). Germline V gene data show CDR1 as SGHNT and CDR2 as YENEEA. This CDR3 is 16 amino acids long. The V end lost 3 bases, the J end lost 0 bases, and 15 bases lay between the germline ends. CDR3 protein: CASSFNLGGSSYEQYF. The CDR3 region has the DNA TGTGCCAGCAGCTTCAATTTGGGGGGAAGCTCCTACGAGCAGTACTTC.

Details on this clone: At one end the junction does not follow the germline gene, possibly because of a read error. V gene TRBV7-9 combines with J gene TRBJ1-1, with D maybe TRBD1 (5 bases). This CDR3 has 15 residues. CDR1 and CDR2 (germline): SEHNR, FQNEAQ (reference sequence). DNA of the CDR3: TGTGCCAGCAGCGTAGCCGGGACGGCGAACACTGAAGCTTTCTTT. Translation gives CASSVAGTANTEAFF. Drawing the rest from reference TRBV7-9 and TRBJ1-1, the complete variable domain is DTGVSQNPRHKITKRGQNVTFRCDPISEHNRLYWYRQTLGQGPEFLTYFQNEAQLEKSRLLSDRFSAERPKGSFSTLEIQRTEQGDSAMYLCASSVAGTANTEAFFGQGTRLTVV.

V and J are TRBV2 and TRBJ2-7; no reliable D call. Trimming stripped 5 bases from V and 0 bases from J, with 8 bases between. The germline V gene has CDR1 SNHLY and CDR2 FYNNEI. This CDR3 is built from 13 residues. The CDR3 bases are TGTGCCAGCAGTATACAGCTCTCCTACGAGCAGTACTTC. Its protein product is CASSIQLSYEQYF.

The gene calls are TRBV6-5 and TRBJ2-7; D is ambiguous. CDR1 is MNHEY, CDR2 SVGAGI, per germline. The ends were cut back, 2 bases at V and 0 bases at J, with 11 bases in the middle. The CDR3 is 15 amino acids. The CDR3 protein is CASSYPDSSSYEQYF. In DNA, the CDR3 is TGTGCCAGCAGTTACCCTGACTCCAGCTCCTACGAGCAGTACTTC.

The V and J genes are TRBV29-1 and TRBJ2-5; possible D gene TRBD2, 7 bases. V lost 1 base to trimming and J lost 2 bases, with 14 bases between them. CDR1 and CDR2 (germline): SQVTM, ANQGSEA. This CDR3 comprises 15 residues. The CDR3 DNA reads TGCAGCGTTGAAGGGGGGGGGCGCGTGCAAGAGACCCAGTACTTC. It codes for CSVEGGGRVQETQYF.

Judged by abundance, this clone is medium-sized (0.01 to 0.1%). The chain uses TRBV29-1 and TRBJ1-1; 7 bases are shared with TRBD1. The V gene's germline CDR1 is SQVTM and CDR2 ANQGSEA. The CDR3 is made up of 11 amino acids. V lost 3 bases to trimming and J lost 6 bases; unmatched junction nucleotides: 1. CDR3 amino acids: CSVDRGAEAFF. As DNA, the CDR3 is TGCAGCGTTGACAGGGGGGCTGAAGCTTTCTTT.

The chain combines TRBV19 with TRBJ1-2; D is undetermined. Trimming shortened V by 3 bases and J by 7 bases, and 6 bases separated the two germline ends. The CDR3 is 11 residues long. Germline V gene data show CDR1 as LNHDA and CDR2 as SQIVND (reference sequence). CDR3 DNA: TGTGCCAGTAGTATCAGCTCTGGCTACACCTTC. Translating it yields CASSISSGYTF.

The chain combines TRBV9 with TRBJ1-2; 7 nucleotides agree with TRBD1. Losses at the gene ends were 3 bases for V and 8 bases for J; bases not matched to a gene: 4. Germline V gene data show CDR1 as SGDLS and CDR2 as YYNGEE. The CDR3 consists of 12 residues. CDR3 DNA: TGTGCCAGCAGCGCCACAGGGGAAGGCTACACCTTC. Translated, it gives CASSATGEGYTF.

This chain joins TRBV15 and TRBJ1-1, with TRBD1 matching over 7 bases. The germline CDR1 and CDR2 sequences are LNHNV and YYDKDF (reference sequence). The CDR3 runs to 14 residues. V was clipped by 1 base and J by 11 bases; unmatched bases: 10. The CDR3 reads CATSRGEGRGRAFF. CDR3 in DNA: TGTGCCACCAGCAGAGGGGAGGGAAGGGGGCGGGCTTTCTTT.

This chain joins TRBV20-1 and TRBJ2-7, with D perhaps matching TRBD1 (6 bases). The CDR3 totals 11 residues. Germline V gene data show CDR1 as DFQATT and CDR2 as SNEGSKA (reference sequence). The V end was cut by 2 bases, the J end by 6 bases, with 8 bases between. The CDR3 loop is CSARYRAEQYF. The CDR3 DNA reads TGCAGTGCTAGATACAGGGCCGAGCAGTACTTC.

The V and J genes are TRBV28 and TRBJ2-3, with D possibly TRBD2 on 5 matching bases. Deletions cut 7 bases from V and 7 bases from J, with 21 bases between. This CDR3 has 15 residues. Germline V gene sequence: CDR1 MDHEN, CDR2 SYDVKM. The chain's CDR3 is CASKPLGRSLHTQYF. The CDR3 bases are TGTGCCAGCAAACCACTAGGACGCAGTCTGCATACGCAGTATTTT.

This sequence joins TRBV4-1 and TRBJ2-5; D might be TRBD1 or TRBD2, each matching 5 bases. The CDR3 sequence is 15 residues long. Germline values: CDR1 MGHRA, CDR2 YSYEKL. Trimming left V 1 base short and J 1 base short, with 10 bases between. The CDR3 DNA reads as TGCGCCAGCAGCCAAGTTGGGACGGGCCAAGAGACCCAGTACTTC. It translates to CASSQVGTGQETQYF.

DNA for the CDR3: TGTGCCAGCAGCTCGGCATTCGGGCGGAGTTCGGGGGAGACCCAGTACTTC. Translation: CASSSAFGRSSGETQYF. The V gene is TRBV5-4, the J gene TRBJ2-5; tentatively, D is TRBD2 (5 bases). In germline, CDR1 is SGHNT, CDR2 YYREEE (reference sequence). The V and J ends lost 3 bases and 5 bases respectively, with 23 bases between them. This CDR3 has 17 amino acids.

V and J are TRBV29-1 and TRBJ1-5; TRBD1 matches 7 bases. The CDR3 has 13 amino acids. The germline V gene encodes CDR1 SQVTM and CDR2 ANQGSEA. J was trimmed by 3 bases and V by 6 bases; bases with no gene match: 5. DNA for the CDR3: TGCAGCGTACTACAGGGGAACAATCAGCCCCAGCATTTT. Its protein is CSVLQGNNQPQHF.

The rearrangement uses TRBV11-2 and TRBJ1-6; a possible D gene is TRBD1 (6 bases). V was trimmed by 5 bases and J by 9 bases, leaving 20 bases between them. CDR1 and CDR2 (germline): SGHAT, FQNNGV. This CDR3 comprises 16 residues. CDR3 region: CASSLTQTGLVSPLHF. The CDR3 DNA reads TGTGCCAGCAGCCTAACTCAGACAGGTCTGGTTTCACCCCTCCACTTT.

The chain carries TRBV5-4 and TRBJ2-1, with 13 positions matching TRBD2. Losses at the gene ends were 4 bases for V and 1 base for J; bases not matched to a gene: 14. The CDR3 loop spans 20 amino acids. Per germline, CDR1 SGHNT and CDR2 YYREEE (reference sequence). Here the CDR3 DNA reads TGTGCCAGCAGCCGACCACCGGGACTAGCGGGAAGGAGTTCCTACAATGAGCAGTTCTTC. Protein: CASSRPPGLAGRSSYNEQFF.

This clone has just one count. CDR3 bases: TGTGCCACCAGCAGAGGGCGGGGGGACAACTCCTACAATGAGCAGTTCTTC. Amino acid sequence: CATSRGRGDNSYNEQFF. The genes are TRBV15 and TRBJ2-1; 8 bases align to TRBD2. With 1 base clipped from V and 0 bases from J, the junction kept 5 bases outside the gene matches. The length of the CDR3 is 17 residues. Germline V gene lookup returns CDR1 LNHNV and CDR2 YYDKDF (reference sequence).

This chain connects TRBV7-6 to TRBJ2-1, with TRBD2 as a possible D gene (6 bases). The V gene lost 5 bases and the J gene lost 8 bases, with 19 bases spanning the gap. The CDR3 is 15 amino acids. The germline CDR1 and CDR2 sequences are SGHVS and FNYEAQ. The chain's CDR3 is CASSPQGLASHEQFF. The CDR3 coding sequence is TGTGCCAGCAGCCCCCAGGGTCTAGCGAGTCATGAGCAGTTCTTC.

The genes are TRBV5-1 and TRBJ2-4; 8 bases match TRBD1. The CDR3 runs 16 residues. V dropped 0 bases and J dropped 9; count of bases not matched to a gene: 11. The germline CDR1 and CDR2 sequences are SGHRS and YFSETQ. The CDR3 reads CASSLASDRERGIQYF. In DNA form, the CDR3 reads TGCGCCAGCAGCTTGGCCTCGGACAGGGAGCGTGGCATTCAGTACTTC.

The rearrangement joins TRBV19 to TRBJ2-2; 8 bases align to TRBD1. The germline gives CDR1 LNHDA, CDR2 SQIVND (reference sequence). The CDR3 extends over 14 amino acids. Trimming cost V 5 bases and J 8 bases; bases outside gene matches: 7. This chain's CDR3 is CASSGTGGKGELFF. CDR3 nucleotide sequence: TGTGCCAGTAGTGGTACAGGGGGTAAAGGGGAGCTGTTTTTT.